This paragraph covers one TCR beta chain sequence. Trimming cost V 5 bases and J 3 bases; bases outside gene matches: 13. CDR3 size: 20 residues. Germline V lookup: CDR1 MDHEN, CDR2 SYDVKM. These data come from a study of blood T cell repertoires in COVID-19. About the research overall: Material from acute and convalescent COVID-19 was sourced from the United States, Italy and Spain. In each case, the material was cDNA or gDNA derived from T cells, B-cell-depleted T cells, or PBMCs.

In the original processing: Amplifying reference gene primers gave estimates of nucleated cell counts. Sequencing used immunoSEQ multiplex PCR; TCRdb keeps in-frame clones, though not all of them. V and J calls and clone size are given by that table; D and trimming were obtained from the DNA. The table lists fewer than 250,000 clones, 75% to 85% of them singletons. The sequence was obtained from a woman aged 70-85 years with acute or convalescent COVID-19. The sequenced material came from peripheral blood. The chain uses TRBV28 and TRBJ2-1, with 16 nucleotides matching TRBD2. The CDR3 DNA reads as TGTGCCAGCAGTCCGATCCCGGGACTAGCGGGGGGGCCTATCTACAATGAGCAGTTCTTC. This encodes CASSPIPGLAGGPIYNEQFF.